Reported below is one TCR beta chain. Antigen unknown. As to time point: before natalizumab initiation. Sequencing used immunoSEQ multiplex PCR; TCRdb keeps in-frame clones, though not all of them. Of roughly 28,000 clones in the sample, 88% are singletons; the top ten hold approximately 1.1%. The sample belongs to a study of multiple sclerosis patients with progressive multifocal leukoencephalopathy. Study results and limitations: Before and during natalizumab, the clones expanded at PML already existed.

CDR3 length: 12 residues. V dropped 4 bases and J dropped 4 bases, with 8 bases sitting between them. Germline V gene sequence: CDR1 SGHDT, CDR2 YYEEEE. The TCR comes from a human donor with multiple sclerosis. The sample comprised PBMCs. This sequence joins TRBV5-6 and TRBJ1-2; D not resolved. Here the CDR3 DNA reads TGTGCCAGCAGCCAACGGTCCTATGGCTACACCTTC. This translates into CASSQRSYGYTF.